These 9 T cell receptor beta chains originate from one sample sequenced in a study of T-cell reconstitution after alpha-beta-depleted transplantation in children. TCRbeta library construction was performed incorporating unique molecular identifiers. TCRdb itself ran the PCR reads through MiXCR, one entry per CDR3 protein. The repertoire holds around 250,000 distinct CDR3 sequences, with 6.5% to 10% as singletons. Material: PBMCs, mostly from graft donor cells, obtained 180 days after TCRalphabeta/CD19-depleted stem cell transplant. All receptors derive from a male patient aged 10-17 years who had a stem cell transplant for acute lymphoblastic leukemia, so the T cells may come from the graft donor.

This clonotype was seen at least ten times. The chain employs TRBV6-1 and TRBJ2-7, with a tentative D call TRBD1 (6 bases). CDR3 length equals 14 residues. Trimming removed 3 bases from V and 0 bases from J, with 9 bases in between. Germline-derived CDR1 and CDR2 are MNHNS and SASEGT. CDR3 sequence: CASSDRGPSYEQYF. CDR3 nucleotides: TGTGCCAGCAGTGACAGGGGTCCCTCCTACGAGCAGTACTTC.

This clonotype was counted many times. CDR3: CASRREGEYQETQYF. Here the CDR3 DNA reads TGCGCCAGCAGGCGGGAAGGGGAGTACCAAGAGACCCAGTACTTC. The rearrangement uses TRBV5-1 and TRBJ2-5; weak D call: TRBD2 (6 bases). The CDR3 consists of 15 residues. Germline V gene sequence: CDR1 SGHRS, CDR2 YFSETQ. The V end was cut by 5 bases, the J end by 0 bases, with 14 bases between.

This clonotype was counted once. This may stem from a read error, because a much larger clone lies one nucleotide away. The gene calls are TRBV29-1 and TRBJ1-2; D might be TRBD1 (5 bases). Trimming removed 3 bases at V and 6 bases at J, with 14 bases between. The CDR3 covers 13 residues. Germline-derived CDR1 and CDR2 are SQVTM and ANQGSEA. The CDR3 DNA follows: TGCAGCGTTGAGCAGGGTGCCGGCCATGGCTACACCTTC. Amino acid sequence: CSVEQGAGHGYTF.

This clonotype was recorded at least ten times. The V and J genes are TRBV4-2 and TRBJ2-7; no firm D call. Trimming removed 0 bases at V and 0 bases at J, with 18 bases between. Germline V lookup: CDR1 LGHNA, CDR2 YNFKEQ. CDR3 size: 18 residues. This CDR3 is CASSQEGPSPILSYEQYF. The CDR3 DNA reads TGTGCCAGCAGCCAAGAGGGCCCAAGTCCTATCCTCTCCTACGAGCAGTACTTC.

Points on this clonotype: This may be a read error: a much more frequent sequence differs by one nucleotide. The genes are TRBV11-2 and TRBJ1-4; 7 bases align to TRBD1. The germline V gene encodes CDR1 SGHAT and CDR2 FQNNGV. CDR3 length: 17 residues. The CDR3 sequence is CAGSLRARGSPNEKLFF. CDR3 sequence (DNA): TGTGCCGGCAGCTTAAGGGCCAGGGGGTCCCCGAATGAAAAACTGTTTTTT.

This clonotype was seen at least ten times. The chain is built from TRBV5-1 and TRBJ2-6, with 12 bases fitting TRBD2. The CDR3 runs 21 residues. Germline V gene data show CDR1 as SGHRS and CDR2 as YFSETQ. Unmatched junction bases numbered 14, after V lost 4 bases and J lost 0 bases. DNA of the CDR3: TGCGCCAGCAGCCACCCCGCTAGCGGGAGGGGAGGGATCTCTGGGGCCAACGTCCTGACTTTC. This gives the protein CASSHPASGRGGISGANVLTF.

At least ten counts were recorded for this clonotype. The chain recombines TRBV10-3 with TRBJ2-2; possible D gene TRBD1, 6 bases. The ends were cut back, 0 bases at V and 4 bases at J, with 9 bases in the middle. Germline V gives CDR1 ENHRY, CDR2 SYGVKD. This CDR3 has 15 residues. The CDR3 DNA reads as TGTGCCATCAGTGAGTCGGTACAGGGCACCGGGGAGCTGTTTTTT. Translation: CAISESVQGTGELFF.

This clonotype was counted many times. V is TRBV6-5 and J is TRBJ2-7; tentatively, D is TRBD1 (5 bases). There are 14 residues in the CDR3. The germline gives CDR1 MNHEY, CDR2 SVGAGI. V was cut by 6 bases and J by 4 bases, with 16 bases left in between. CDR3 amino acids: CASSYDPRAYEQYF. CDR3 DNA: TGTGCCAGCAGCTACGATCCCAGGGCGTACGAGCAGTACTTC.

In this sample, this clonotype turned up many times. This chain uses TRBV19 with TRBJ1-5; 7 bases fit TRBD1. The CDR3 totals 15 residues. Germline loops: CDR1 LNHDA, CDR2 SQIVND (reference sequence). After removal of 5 bases from V and 6 bases from J, the junction contained 10 bases not matched to a gene. The CDR3 protein is CASSDRDSLAQPQHF. CDR3 coding DNA: TGTGCCAGTAGTGACCGGGACAGTTTGGCTCAGCCCCAGCATTTT.